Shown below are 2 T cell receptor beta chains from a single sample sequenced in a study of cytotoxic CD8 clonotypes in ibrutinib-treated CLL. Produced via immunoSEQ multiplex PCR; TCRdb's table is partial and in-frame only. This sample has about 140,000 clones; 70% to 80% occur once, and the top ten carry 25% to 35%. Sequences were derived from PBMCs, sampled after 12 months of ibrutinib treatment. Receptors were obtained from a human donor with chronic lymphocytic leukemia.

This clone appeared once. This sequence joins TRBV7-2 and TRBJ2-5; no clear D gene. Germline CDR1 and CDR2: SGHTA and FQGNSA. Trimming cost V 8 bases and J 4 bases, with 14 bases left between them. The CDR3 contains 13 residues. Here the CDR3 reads CASSQGALETQYF. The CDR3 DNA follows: TGTGCCAGCTCCCAAGGCGCGTTAGAGACCCAGTACTTC.

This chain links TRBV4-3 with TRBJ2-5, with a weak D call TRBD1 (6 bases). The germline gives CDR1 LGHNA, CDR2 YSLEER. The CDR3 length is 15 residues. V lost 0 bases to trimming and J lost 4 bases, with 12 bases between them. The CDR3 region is CASSQDPQGLETQYF. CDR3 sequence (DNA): TGCGCCAGCAGCCAAGATCCCCAGGGGCTAGAGACCCAGTACTTC.